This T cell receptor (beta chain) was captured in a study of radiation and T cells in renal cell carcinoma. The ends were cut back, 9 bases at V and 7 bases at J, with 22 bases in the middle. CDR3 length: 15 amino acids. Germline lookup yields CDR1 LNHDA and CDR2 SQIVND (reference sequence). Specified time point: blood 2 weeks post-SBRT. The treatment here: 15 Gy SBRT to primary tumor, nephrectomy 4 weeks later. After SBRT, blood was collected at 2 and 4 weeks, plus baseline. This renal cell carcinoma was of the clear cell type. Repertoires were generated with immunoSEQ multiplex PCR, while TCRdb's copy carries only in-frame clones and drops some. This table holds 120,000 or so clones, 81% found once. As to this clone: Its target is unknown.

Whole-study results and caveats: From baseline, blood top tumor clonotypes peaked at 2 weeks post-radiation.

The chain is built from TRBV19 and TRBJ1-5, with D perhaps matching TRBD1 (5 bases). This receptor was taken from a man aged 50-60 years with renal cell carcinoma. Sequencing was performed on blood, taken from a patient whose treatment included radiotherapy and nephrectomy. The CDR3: CASAPGWGDGQPQHF. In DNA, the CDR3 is TGTGCCAGCGCCCCAGGGTGGGGAGATGGCCAGCCCCAGCATTTT.